The present T cell receptor (beta chain) was sequenced within a study of human T cells and chemical hapten exposure. TCRdb reprocessed the RACE reads via MiXCR and lists one record per CDR3 protein. The sample has roughly 43,000 distinct CDR3 sequences, about 3.7% seen once. The CDR3 consists of 14 residues. Trimming cost V 3 bases and J 8 bases; bases outside gene matches: 6. Described time point: healthy volunteer bleed at 6 weeks. Researchers extracted total RNA from unfractionated whole blood. This clonotype was counted many times. Sequencing was performed on whole blood. This chain joins TRBV12-3 or TRBV12-4 and TRBJ2-3, with 9 bases matching TRBD2. The receptor's source is a human donor in good health. Some clones in this sample may be carry-over from other donors' samples. In DNA form, the CDR3 reads TGTGCCAGCAGTTTGGTAGCGGGAGTACGTACGCAGTATTTT. It yields the protein CASSLVAGVRTQYF.